Listed here are 6 T cell receptor beta chains from one sample, sequenced in a study of T cells in Graves' hyperthyroidism and ophthalmopathy. Amplified TCR beta CDR3 regions came from RNA transcripts. A first-round RT-PCR of the TCR CDR3 used the HTBI primer set. One entry per CDR3 protein results from TCRdb running MiXCR on the multiplex PCR reads. The data show about 600,000 distinct CDR3 sequences, about 14% seen once. Material for sequencing was blood. The receptors were sampled from a woman aged 45-65 years with Graves' ophthalmopathy.

This chain uses TRBV19 with TRBJ2-3; the D is unclear. The V gene's germline CDR1 is LNHDA and CDR2 SQIVND (reference sequence). The CDR3 length is 12 residues. Trimming removed 3 bases from V and 5 bases from J, with 6 bases in between. The CDR3 DNA follows: TGTGCCAGTAGTATGGCGCTAGATACGCAGTATTTT. Amino acids: CASSMALDTQYF.

This clonotype was seen many times. This chain joins TRBV6-1 and TRBJ1-1, with unresolved D. The CDR3 contains 13 residues. V lost 5 bases to trimming and J lost 2 bases, with 9 bases between them. Germline V lookup: CDR1 MNHNS, CDR2 SASEGT. CDR3 region: CASSPLGNTEAFF. CDR3 coding DNA: TGTGCCAGCAGTCCACTCGGCAACACTGAAGCTTTCTTT.

This rearrangement joins TRBV6-2 or TRBV6-3 to TRBJ1-5; D perhaps matches TRBD1 (5 bases). CDR3 length: 15 amino acids. CDR1 MNHEY and CDR2 SVGEGT come from the germline V gene. Deletions cut 7 bases from V and 2 bases from J, with 15 bases between. The CDR3: CASTNRPRGNQPQHF. CDR3 in DNA: TGTGCCAGCACCAACCGTCCCAGGGGCAATCAGCCCCAGCATTTT.

In its sample, this clonotype was seen many times. The CDR3 DNA reads TGTGCCAGCATCCTTGACAGGGGGCTCGGCAATCAGCCCCAGCATTTT. Translating it yields CASILDRGLGNQPQHF. The chain links TRBV6-1 to TRBJ1-5; 10 bases align to TRBD1. Germline CDR1 reads MNHNS; CDR2 reads SASEGT. The V and J ends lost 7 bases and 2 bases, in that order; junction bases with no gene match: 8. The CDR3 runs 16 residues.

This clonotype has ten or more counts. The rearrangement uses TRBV12-3 or TRBV12-4 and TRBJ2-1; 9 bases line up with TRBD2. The CDR3 has 19 amino acids. The trim removed 3 bases at V and 6 bases at J, leaving 18 bases unmatched. CDR3 DNA: TGTGCCAGCAGTTTTTCCAGGAGAGGCGGGAGGGGGGAACGCAATGAGCAGTTCTTC. This codes for CASSFSRRGGRGERNEQFF.

In this sample, this clonotype turned up many times. This rearrangement joins TRBV3-1 to TRBJ1-1; a possible D gene is TRBD1 (5 bases). The length of the CDR3 is 15 residues. Between the trimmed V and J ends, which lost 2 bases and 4 bases, there was a span of 14 bases. The germline V gene has CDR1 LGHDT and CDR2 YNNKEL (reference sequence). The CDR3 DNA follows: TGTGCCAGCAGCCAAAGAGGGATCAGGGTCACTGAAGCTTTCTTT. Its protein is CASSQRGIRVTEAFF.